The present T cell receptor beta chain was sequenced within a study of blood T cell repertoires in COVID-19. Study information: COVID-19 samples from acute and convalescent phases originated in the United States, Italy and Spain. From T cells, B-cell-depleted T cells, or PBMCs came the material, which was cDNA or gDNA.

Methods used by the authors: For nucleated cells, counts were estimated from reference gene primer amplification. Repertoires were generated with immunoSEQ multiplex PCR, while TCRdb's copy carries only in-frame clones and drops some. The V and J calls and clone size were taken over from that table, and D and trimming were inferred from the DNA. The repertoire holds under 350,000 clones, with 75% to 90% as singletons. This CDR3 spans 15 amino acids. V gave up 2 bases and J gave up 3 bases, with 11 bases separating them. Looked up from germline, CDR1 is SGHTA and CDR2 is FQGTGA. This clone was counted a single time.

This clonotype originated in a man aged 35 to 55 with acute or convalescent COVID-19. The specimen was peripheral blood. The gene calls are TRBV7-3 and TRBJ2-1; a possible D gene is TRBD1 (6 bases). CDR3 DNA sequence: TGTGCCAGCAGCTTAGGGTGGACAGACTACAATGAGCAGTTCTTC. Residues: CASSLGWTDYNEQFF.